Below are 10 T cell receptor beta chains sequenced from a single sample in a study of regulatory T cells in long-lasting Graves disease. Time point meaning: newly diagnosed GD, antithyroid drugs for less than 3 months. Extracted PBMC RNA gave rise to the TCR library. Library construction for TCR beta used iRepertoire HTBI primers and Arm-PCR of CDR3 regions. TCRdb recomputed calls from the multiplex PCR reads with MiXCR, one row per CDR3 protein. The repertoire consists of hundreds of thousands of distinct CDR3 sequences, with around 16% occurring once and the leading ten covering around 7.6%. This sample was also put to use in a study of T cells in Graves' hyperthyroidism and ophthalmopathy.

The sequenced sample was peripheral blood mononuclear cells (PBMCs), obtained at new diagnosis, from a patient treated with antithyroid drugs. The origin of the receptors is a woman aged 40-49 years with Graves disease.

In this sample, this clonotype turned up many times. The rearrangement joins TRBV12-3 or TRBV12-4 to TRBJ1-2; 8 bases are a match to TRBD1. V dropped 4 bases and J dropped 4; count of bases not matched to a gene: 11. The CDR3 has 16 residues. The CDR3 DNA sequence: TGTGCCAGCAGTTCGGGACAGGAGGAAAAGGGCTATGGCTACACCTTC. Amino acid sequence: CASSSGQEEKGYGYTF.

This chain connects TRBV2 to TRBJ2-2; D uncertain. The CDR3 has 13 amino acids. Germline loops: CDR1 SNHLY, CDR2 FYNNEI. V was trimmed by 6 bases and J by 5 bases, leaving 10 bases between them. The CDR3, as DNA: TGTGCCAGCAGGACGGGTCCAACCGGGGAGCTGTTTTTT. It codes for CASRTGPTGELFF. Full variable domain (missing parts from reference TRBV2 and TRBJ2-2): EPEVTQTPSHQVTQMGQEVILRCVPISNHLYFYWYRQILGQKVEFLVSFYNNEISEKSEIFDDQFSVERPDGSNFTLKIRSTKLEDSAMYFCASRTGPTGELFFGEGSRLTVL.

The chain links TRBV28 to TRBJ2-1; TRBD2 matches at 10 bases. CDR1 is MDHEN, CDR2 SYDVKM, per germline. The CDR3 runs 16 residues. With V trimmed by 5 bases and J by 9 bases, 13 bases remained unmatched. The CDR3 loop is CASSPISGRAIIEQFF. CDR3 in DNA: TGTGCCAGCAGTCCTATCAGCGGGAGGGCCATTATTGAGCAGTTCTTC.

Concerning this clonotype: Germline is not matched at one junction end, which may reflect a read error. V usage is TRBV7-7 and J usage is TRBJ2-1; 13 bases fit TRBD2. The V gene's germline CDR1 is SSHAT and CDR2 FNYEAQ (reference sequence). The CDR3 totals 16 residues. CDR3 region: CASSLEGLAGAGEQFF. CDR3 sequence (DNA): TGTGCTAGCAGCTTAGAAGGACTAGCGGGAGCCGGTGAGCAGTTCTTC.

The chain is built from TRBV7-8 and TRBJ2-7; weak D call: TRBD1 (7 bases). The germline V gene has CDR1 SGHVS and CDR2 FQNEAQ. Trimming left V 6 bases short and J 10 bases short, with 28 bases between. This CDR3 spans 16 amino acids. The CDR3 DNA sequence: TGTGCCAGCAGTCGCGACAGGGCCATCATGGGGGGCGAACAGTACTTC. Protein: CASSRDRAIMGGEQYF.

This clonotype was counted ten times or more. The chain has TRBV11-2 and TRBJ2-1; a weak D match, TRBD2 (5 bases). Trimming left V 5 bases short and J 0 bases short, with 11 bases between. CDR1 SGHAT and CDR2 FQNNGV come from the germline V gene. CDR3 length: 15 amino acids. The CDR3 sequence is CASSRTSSSYNEQFF. In DNA form, the CDR3 reads TGTGCCAGCAGCCGGACTTCCAGCTCCTACAATGAGCAGTTCTTC.

This clonotype was recorded many times. The J gene is TRBJ1-1, the V gene TRBV7-9; no clear D gene. Germline V gives CDR1 SEHNR, CDR2 FQNEAQ (reference sequence). There are 14 residues in the CDR3. V lost 3 bases to trimming and J lost 1 base, with 9 bases between them. DNA for the CDR3: TGTGCCAGCAGCTTTGGTGCGGAGAACACTGAAGCTTTCTTT. Translation: CASSFGAENTEAFF.

This clonotype was detected ten times or more. The chain is built from TRBV30 and TRBJ2-7, with 11 bases matching TRBD1. Germline CDR1 GTSNPN, CDR2 SVGIG (reference sequence). The ends lost 7 bases at V and 2 bases at J; junction bases unmatched: 7. The CDR3 has 14 amino acids. The CDR3 region is CAYAAGQGAYEQYF. The DNA of the CDR3 is TGTGCCTACGCCGCGGGACAGGGGGCCTACGAGCAGTACTTC.

This clonotype was counted a few times. V gene TRBV18 combines with J gene TRBJ2-3, with 7 bases matching TRBD1. V lost 6 bases and J lost 5; bases outside the gene matches: 2. This CDR3 contains 12 residues. From germline, CDR1 is KGHSH and CDR2 LQKENI. CDR3 nucleotides: TGTGCCAGCTCGGACAGGATAGATACGCAGTATTTT. This translates into CASSDRIDTQYF.

This chain links TRBV19 with TRBJ2-7; D remains ambiguous. The CDR3 is made up of 13 amino acids. Germline loops: CDR1 LNHDA, CDR2 SQIVND (reference sequence). V lost 2 bases to trimming and J lost 3 bases, with 8 bases between them. DNA of the CDR3: TGTGCCAGTAGTATAAGTTGGGACTACGAGCAGTACTTC. This translates into CASSISWDYEQYF. The full variable domain, its missing parts supplied by reference TRBV19 and TRBJ2-7, is DGGITQSPKYLFRKEGQNVTLSCEQNLNHDAMYWYRQDPGQGLRLIYYSQIVNDFQKGDIAEGYSVSREKKESFPLTVTSAQKNPTAFYLCASSISWDYEQYFGPGTRLTVT.